This is a list of T cell receptor beta chains from one sample in a study of blood T cell repertoires in COVID-19. Using immunoSEQ multiplex PCR, the repertoire was profiled, and TCRdb retains in-frame clones only, with some absent. The data contain tens of thousands of clones, approximately 90% of them seen just once; the ten biggest clones take up 3.2%. Sequencing input: peripheral blood. These receptors all come from a man aged 50-60 years with active COVID-19. The conserved cysteine and the conserved F or W are not part of the CDR3 here. The order of the fields is J gene, CDR3 length, V gene, CDR3 protein.

TRBJ1-4,12,TRBV5-1,ASSTTGSNEKLF
TRBJ2-1,17,TRBV7-2,ASSLDPPTSGRANNEQF
TRBJ2-1,14,TRBV3-1/TRBV3-2,ASSQDSGRASNEQF
TRBJ1-1,12,TRBV6-5,ASPKLFMNTEAF
TRBJ2-1,14,TRBV7-7,ASSLGLAGAGNEQF
TRBJ1-6,13,TRBV21-1,ASRLDRGLNSPLH
TRBJ1-2,14,TRBV6-2/TRBV6-3,ASGQDRGPRNYGYT
TRBJ2-1,13,TRBV5-1,ASSKTGGSYNEQF
TRBJ2-7,13,TRBV5-6,ASSPGTGTSYEQY
TRBJ2-7,12,TRBV9,ASSVAGQSYEQY
TRBJ1-6,16,TRBV5-1,ASSLERTDLSYNSPLH
TRBJ1-5,14,TRBV2,ASRADRSFSNQPQH
TRBJ1-3,9,TRBV6-5,ANGKGNTIY
TRBJ2-2,12,TRBV5-6,ASSLGLAAGELF
TRBJ2-3,13,TRBV19,ASSIGQAGADTQY
TRBJ2-7,14,TRBV6-1,ASSAAGRGGQYEQY
TRBJ1-3,14,TRBV6-2/TRBV6-3,ASSHATRASGNTIY
TRBJ1-3,15,TRBV29-1,RCTRTGWANSGNTIY
TRBJ1-1,14,TRBV5-8,ASSPGRSSMNTEAF
TRBJ2-7,14,TRBV7-2,ASSSLLAGGSYEQY
TRBJ2-1,11,TRBV7-7,ASSLGREGEQF
TRBJ1-5,14,TRBV19,ASTMGQGNSNQPQH
TRBJ1-5,14,TRBV5-8,ASSFVQEGGNQPQH
TRBJ2-1,12,TRBV5-1,ASSNRTGYNEQF
TRBJ2-3,15,TRBV7-3,ASSLYGLEGRADTQY
TRBJ2-5,13,TRBV7-9,ASSLSGAIKETQY
TRBJ1-2,13,TRBV2,ASSRTGGTSYGYT
TRBJ2-3,12,TRBV19,ASSMGGGTDTQY
TRBJ2-7,13,TRBV28,ASTGSGGPSYEQY
TRBJ1-5,13,TRBV30,AWSGGRGSGSTQH
TRBJ2-7,12,TRBV7-9,ASSLADRDDEQY
TRBJ2-7,13,TRBV7-2,ASSLTTSGGYEQY
TRBJ2-3,16,TRBV30,AWSVQGPGGGVTDTQY
TRBJ2-1,13,TRBV6-5,ASSYSSGIYNEQF
TRBJ1-1,14,TRBV19,ASSIRRTQRDTEAF
TRBJ1-5,13,TRBV5-8,ASSSGQHSNQPQH
TRBJ2-5,12,TRBV4-1,ASSPGVDQETQY